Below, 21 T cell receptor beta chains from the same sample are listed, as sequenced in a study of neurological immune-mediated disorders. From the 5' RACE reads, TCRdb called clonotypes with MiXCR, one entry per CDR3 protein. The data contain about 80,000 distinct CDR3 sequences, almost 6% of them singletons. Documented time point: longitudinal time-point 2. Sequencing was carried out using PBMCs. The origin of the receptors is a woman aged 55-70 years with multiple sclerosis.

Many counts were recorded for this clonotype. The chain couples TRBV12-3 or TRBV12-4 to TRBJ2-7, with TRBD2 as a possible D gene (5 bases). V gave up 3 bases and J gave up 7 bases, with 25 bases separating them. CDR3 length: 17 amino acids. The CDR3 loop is CASSFLVGYSLSGEQYF. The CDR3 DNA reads TGTGCCAGCAGTTTTCTCGTGGGGTACTCCCTTTCGGGGGAGCAGTACTTC.

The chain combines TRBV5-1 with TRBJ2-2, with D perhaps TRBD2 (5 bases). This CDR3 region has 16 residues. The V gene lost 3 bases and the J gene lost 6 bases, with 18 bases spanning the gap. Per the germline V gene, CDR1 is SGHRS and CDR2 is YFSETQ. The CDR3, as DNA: TGCGCCAGCAGCTCCGACGCGGGTAGGCCGGCCGGGGAGCTGTTTTTT. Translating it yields CASSSDAGRPAGELFF. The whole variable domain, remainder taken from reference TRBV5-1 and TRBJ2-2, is KAGVTQTPRYLIKTRGQQVTLSCSPISGHRSVSWYQQTPGQGLQFLFEYFSETQRNKGNFPGRFSGRQFSNSRSEMNVSTLELGDSALYLCASSSDAGRPAGELFFGEGSRLTVL.

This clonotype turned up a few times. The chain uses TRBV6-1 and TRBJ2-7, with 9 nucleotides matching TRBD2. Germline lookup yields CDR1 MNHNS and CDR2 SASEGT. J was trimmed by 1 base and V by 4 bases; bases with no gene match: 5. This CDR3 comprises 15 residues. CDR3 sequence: CASSGSGGLSYEQYF. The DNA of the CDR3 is TGTGCCAGCAGTGGTAGCGGGGGCCTATCCTACGAGCAGTACTTC.

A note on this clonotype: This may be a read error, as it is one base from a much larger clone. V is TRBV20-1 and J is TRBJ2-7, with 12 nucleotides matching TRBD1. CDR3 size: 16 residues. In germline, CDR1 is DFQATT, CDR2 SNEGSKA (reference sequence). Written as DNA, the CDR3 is TGCAGTTCTAGACCGGGAGGGGGGACAGGGGGCCTCGAGCAGTACTTC. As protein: CSSRPGGGTGGLEQYF.

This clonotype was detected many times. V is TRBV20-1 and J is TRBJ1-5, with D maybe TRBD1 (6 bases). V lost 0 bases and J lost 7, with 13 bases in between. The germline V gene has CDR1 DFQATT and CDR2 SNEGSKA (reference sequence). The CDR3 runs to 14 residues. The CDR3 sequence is CSARDHREGQPQHF. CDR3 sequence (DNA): TGCAGTGCTAGAGATCACAGGGAGGGACAGCCCCAGCATTTT.

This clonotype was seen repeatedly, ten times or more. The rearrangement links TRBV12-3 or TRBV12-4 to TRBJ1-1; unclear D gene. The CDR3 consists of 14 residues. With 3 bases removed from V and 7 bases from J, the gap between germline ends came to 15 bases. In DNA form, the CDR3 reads TGTGCCAGCAGTTTTGACCCCTTCAGCGGTGAAGCTTTCTTT. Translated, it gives CASSFDPFSGEAFF.

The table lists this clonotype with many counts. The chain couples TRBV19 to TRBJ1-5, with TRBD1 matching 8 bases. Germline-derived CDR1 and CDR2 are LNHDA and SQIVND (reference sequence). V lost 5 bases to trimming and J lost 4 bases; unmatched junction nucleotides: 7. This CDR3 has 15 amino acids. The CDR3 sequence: CASSVGQGENQPQHF. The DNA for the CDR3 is TGTGCCAGTAGTGTTGGACAGGGCGAAAATCAGCCCCAGCATTTT. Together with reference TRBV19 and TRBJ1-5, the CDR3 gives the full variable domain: DGGITQSPKYLFRKEGQNVTLSCEQNLNHDAMYWYRQDPGQGLRLIYYSQIVNDFQKGDIAEGYSVSREKKESFPLTVTSAQKNPTAFYLCASSVGQGENQPQHFGDGTRLSIL.

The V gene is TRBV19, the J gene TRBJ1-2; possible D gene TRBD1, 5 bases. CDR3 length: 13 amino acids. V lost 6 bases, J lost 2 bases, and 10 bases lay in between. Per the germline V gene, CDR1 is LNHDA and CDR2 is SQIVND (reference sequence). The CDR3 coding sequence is TGTGCCAGTAGAAGGGACGGAAACTATGGCTACACCTTC. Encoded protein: CASRRDGNYGYTF. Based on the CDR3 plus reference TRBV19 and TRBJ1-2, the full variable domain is DGGITQSPKYLFRKEGQNVTLSCEQNLNHDAMYWYRQDPGQGLRLIYYSQIVNDFQKGDIAEGYSVSREKKESFPLTVTSAQKNPTAFYLCASRRDGNYGYTFGSGTRLTVV.

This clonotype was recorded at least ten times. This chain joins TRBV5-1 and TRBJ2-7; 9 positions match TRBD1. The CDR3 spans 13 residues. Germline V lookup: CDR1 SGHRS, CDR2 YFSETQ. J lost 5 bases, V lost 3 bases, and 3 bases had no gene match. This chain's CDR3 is CASSSRTGDEQYF. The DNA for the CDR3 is TGCGCCAGCAGCTCCAGGACAGGGGACGAGCAGTACTTC.

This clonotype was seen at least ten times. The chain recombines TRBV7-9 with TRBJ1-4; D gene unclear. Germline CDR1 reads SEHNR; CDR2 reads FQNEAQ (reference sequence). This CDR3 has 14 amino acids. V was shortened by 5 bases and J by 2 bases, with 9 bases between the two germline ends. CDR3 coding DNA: TGTGCCAGCAGCGTACTGGGCACTAATGAAAAACTGTTTTTT. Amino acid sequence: CASSVLGTNEKLFF.

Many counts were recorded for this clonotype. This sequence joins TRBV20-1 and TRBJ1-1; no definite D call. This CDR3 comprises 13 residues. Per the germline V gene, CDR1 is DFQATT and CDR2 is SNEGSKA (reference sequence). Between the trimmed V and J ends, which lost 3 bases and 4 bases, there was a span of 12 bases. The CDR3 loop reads CSASMGRVTEAFF. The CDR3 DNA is TGCAGTGCTAGTATGGGGAGGGTCACTGAAGCTTTCTTT.

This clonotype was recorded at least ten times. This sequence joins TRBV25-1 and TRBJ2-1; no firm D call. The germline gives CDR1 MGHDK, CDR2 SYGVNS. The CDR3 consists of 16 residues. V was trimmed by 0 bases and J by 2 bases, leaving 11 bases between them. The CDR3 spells CASSEYKGGAYNEQFF. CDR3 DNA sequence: TGTGCCAGCAGTGAATATAAGGGCGGCGCCTACAATGAGCAGTTCTTC. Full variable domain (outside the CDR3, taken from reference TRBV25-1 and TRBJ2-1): EADIYQTPRYLVIGTGKKITLECSQTMGHDKMYWYQQDPGMELHLIHYSYGVNSTEKGDLSSESTVSRIRTEHFPLTLESARPSHTSQYLCASSEYKGGAYNEQFFGPGTRLTVL.

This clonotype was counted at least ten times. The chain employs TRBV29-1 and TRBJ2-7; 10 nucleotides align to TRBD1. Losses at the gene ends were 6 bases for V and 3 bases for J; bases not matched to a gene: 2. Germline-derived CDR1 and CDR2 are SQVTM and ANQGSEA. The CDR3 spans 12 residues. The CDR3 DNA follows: TGCAGCGTGGGACAGGGGTTCTACGAGCAGTACTTC. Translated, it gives CSVGQGFYEQYF.

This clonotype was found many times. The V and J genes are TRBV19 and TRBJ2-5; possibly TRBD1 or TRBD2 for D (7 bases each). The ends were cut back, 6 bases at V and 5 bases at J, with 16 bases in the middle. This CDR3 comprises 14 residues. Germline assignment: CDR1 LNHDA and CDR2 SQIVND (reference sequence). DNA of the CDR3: TGTGCCAGTAGACCCTCAGGGGGAGGGGAGACCCAGTACTTC. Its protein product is CASRPSGGGETQYF.

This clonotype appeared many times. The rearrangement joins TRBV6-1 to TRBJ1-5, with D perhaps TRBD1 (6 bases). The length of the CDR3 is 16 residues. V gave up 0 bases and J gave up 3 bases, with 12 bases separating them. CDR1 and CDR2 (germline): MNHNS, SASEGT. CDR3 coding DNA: TGTGCCAGCAGTGAAGCACAGGGAGGAATCAATCAGCCCCAGCATTTT. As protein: CASSEAQGGINQPQHF.

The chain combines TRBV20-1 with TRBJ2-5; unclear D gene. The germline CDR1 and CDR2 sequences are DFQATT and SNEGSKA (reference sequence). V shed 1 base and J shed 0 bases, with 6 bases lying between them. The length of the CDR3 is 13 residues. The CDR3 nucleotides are TGCAGTGCTAGAGCCGGGTACCAAGAGACCCAGTACTTC. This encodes CSARAGYQETQYF.

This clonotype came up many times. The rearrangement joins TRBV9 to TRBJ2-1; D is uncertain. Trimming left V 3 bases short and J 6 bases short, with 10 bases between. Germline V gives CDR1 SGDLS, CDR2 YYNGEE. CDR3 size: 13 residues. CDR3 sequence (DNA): TGTGCCAGCAGCGCCGCCTGGGGCAATGAGCAGTTCTTC. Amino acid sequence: CASSAAWGNEQFF.

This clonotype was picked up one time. CDR3 amino acids: CASSLNLGTGGRDTEAFF. For the CDR3, the DNA is TGTGCCAGCAGCTTAAACCTCGGGACAGGGGGCAGGGACACTGAAGCTTTCTTT. This chain links TRBV7-8 with TRBJ1-1; 12 nucleotides match TRBD1. The CDR3 is made up of 18 amino acids. The junction had 10 bases not matched to a gene; V was cut back by 2 bases and J by 3 bases. Looked up from germline, CDR1 is SGHVS and CDR2 is FQNEAQ.

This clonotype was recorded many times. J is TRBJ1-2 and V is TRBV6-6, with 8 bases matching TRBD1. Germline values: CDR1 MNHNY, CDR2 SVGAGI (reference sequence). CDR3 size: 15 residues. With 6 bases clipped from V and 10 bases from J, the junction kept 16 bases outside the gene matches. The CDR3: CASRGTGRTLSDYTF. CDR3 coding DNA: TGTGCCAGCAGGGGGACAGGTCGCACCTTATCAGACTACACCTTC.

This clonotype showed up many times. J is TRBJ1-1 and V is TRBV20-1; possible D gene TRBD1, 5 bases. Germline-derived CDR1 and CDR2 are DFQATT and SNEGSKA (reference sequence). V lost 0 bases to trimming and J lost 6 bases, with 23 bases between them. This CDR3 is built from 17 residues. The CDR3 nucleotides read TGCAGTGCTAGAGACCAATCTGGGATGGGGGGGATCTCTGAAGCTTTCTTT. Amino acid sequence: CSARDQSGMGGISEAFF.

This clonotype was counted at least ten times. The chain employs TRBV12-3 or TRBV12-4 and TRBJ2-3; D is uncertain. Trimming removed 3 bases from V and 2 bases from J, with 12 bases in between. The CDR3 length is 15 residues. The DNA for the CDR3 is TGTGCCAGCAGTTTTAGTTCTATGGACACAGATACGCAGTATTTT. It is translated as CASSFSSMDTDTQYF.